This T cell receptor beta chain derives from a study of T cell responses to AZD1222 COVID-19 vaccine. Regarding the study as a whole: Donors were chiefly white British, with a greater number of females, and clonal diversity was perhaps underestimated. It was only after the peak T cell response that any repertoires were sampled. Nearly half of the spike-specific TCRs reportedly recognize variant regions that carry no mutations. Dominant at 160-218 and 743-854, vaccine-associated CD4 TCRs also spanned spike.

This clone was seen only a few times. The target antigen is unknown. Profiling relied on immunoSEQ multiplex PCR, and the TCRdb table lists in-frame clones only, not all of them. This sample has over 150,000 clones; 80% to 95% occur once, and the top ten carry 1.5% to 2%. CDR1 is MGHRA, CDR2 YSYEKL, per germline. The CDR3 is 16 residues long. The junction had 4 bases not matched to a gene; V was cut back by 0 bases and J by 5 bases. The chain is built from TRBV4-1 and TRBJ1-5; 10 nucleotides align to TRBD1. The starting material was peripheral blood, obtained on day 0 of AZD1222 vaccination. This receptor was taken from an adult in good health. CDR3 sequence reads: CASSQEGQGSDQPQHF. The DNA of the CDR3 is TGCGCCAGCAGCCAAGAGGGACAGGGGTCGGATCAGCCCCAGCATTTT.